Listed here are 20 T cell receptor beta chains from one sample, sequenced in a study of cytomegalovirus exposure and HLA in healthy donors. The PCR had 60 Vbeta and 13 Jbeta primers. Sequencing was performed with immunoSEQ multiplex PCR; in TCRdb, only in-frame clones are kept and a portion is missing. Here the sample spans 150,000 to 200,000 clones, roughly four fifths being singletons. The sequenced sample consisted of PBMCs. The receptors originated from a woman in her 30s in good health and CMV-seronegative.

The chain uses TRBV7-9 and TRBJ1-2, with D perhaps TRBD1 (5 bases). The CDR3 covers 15 residues. Between the trimmed V and J ends, which lost 1 base and 3 bases, there was a span of 12 bases. The germline CDR1 and CDR2 sequences are SEHNR and FQNEAQ (reference sequence). This chain's CDR3 is CASSLVTGGDYGYTF. The CDR3 DNA reads TGTGCCAGCAGCTTAGTGACGGGGGGGGACTATGGCTACACCTTC.

The sample holds a few counts of this clone. The chain carries TRBV27 and TRBJ1-2, with a weak D call TRBD1 (5 bases). There are 15 residues in the CDR3. The ends were cut back, 3 bases at V and 1 base at J, with 12 bases in the middle. Germline V gives CDR1 MNHEY, CDR2 SMNVEV (reference sequence). The chain's CDR3 is CASSFTRELNYGYTF. The CDR3 coding sequence is TGTGCCAGCAGTTTTACCAGGGAACTTAACTATGGCTACACCTTC.

In this sample, this clone turned up a few times. The chain combines TRBV11-2 with TRBJ2-5; TRBD1 aligns across 7 bases. The tail of the sequence fits TRBJ2-7 better, so the J call may be wrong. The CDR3 loop spans 14 amino acids. The V gene's germline CDR1 is SGHAT and CDR2 FQNNGV. CDR3 loop: CASSRTGVDYEQYF. For the CDR3, the DNA is TGTGCCAGCAGCCGAACAGGGGTAGACTACGAGCAGTACTTC.

V is TRBV6-5 and J is TRBJ2-7; tentatively, D is TRBD1 (6 bases). Trimming took off 7 bases at V and 3 bases at J, with 16 bases between the two ends. The germline CDR1 and CDR2 sequences are MNHEY and SVGAGI. This CDR3 has 14 amino acids. In nucleotides, the CDR3 is TGTGCCAGCAAAAGGGGCGAAGGGGGCTACGAGCAGTACTTC. Residues: CASKRGEGGYEQYF.

This chain links TRBV27 with TRBJ1-2; TRBD1 matches 7 bases. The V gene's germline CDR1 is MNHEY and CDR2 SMNVEV (reference sequence). V trimming: 4 bases; J trimming: 4 bases; junction bases outside the gene matches: 6. This CDR3 is built from 14 residues. The CDR3 here is CASSYSDRSYGYTF. The DNA of the CDR3 is TGTGCCAGCAGTTACTCGGACAGGAGCTATGGCTACACCTTC.

The V gene is TRBV19, the J gene TRBJ2-7; weak D call: TRBD2 (5 bases). The CDR3 is made up of 13 amino acids. V dropped 4 bases and J dropped 7 bases, with 14 bases sitting between them. Germline V gene sequence: CDR1 LNHDA, CDR2 SQIVND (reference sequence). The CDR3 DNA follows: TGTGCCAGTAGTACTGGGAGATTTGAGGAGCAGTACTTC. Encoded protein: CASSTGRFEEQYF.

CDR3 region: CSVESDRGYEQYF. CDR3 in DNA: TGCAGCGTTGAAAGTGACAGGGGGTACGAGCAGTACTTC. The chain has TRBV29-1 and TRBJ2-7; TRBD1 aligns across 9 bases. The CDR3 runs to 13 residues. With V trimmed by 2 bases and J by 4 bases, 3 bases remained unmatched. CDR1 and CDR2 (germline): SQVTM, ANQGSEA.

The gene calls are TRBV5-5 and TRBJ2-1; D might be TRBD2 (6 bases). The germline V gene encodes CDR1 SGHKS and CDR2 YYEKEE (reference sequence). This CDR3 contains 14 residues. V lost 0 bases, J lost 3 bases, and 7 bases lay in between. CDR3 sequence reads: CASSLGDFYNEQFF. The DNA for the CDR3 is TGTGCCAGCAGCTTGGGGGACTTCTACAATGAGCAGTTCTTC.

This chain uses TRBV11-1 with TRBJ2-1; 13 bases align to TRBD2. This CDR3 has 18 residues. Germline CDR1 SGHAT, CDR2 FQDESV (reference sequence). With V trimmed by 1 base and J by 9 bases, 12 bases remained unmatched. The CDR3 protein is CASSLVPPGLAGVSEQFF. CDR3 in DNA: TGTGCCAGCAGCTTAGTGCCCCCCGGACTAGCGGGAGTGTCTGAGCAGTTCTTC.

The table lists this clone with a few counts. V is TRBV9 and J is TRBJ2-4; TRBD2 aligns across 8 bases. CDR1 and CDR2 (germline): SGDLS, YYNGEE. Trimming at V came to 4 bases and at J to 2 bases, leaving 5 bases not matched to a gene. The length of the CDR3 is 15 residues. The CDR3 region is CASSTGGGPKNIQYF. As DNA, the CDR3 is TGTGCCAGCAGCACCGGGGGGGGCCCCAAAAACATTCAGTACTTC.

The DNA for the CDR3 is TGTGCCAGTAGTATCAGGGTTTACAATGAGCAGTTCTTC. Its translation: CASSIRVYNEQFF. The chain links TRBV19 to TRBJ2-1; D perhaps matches TRBD1 (5 bases). Germline lookup yields CDR1 LNHDA and CDR2 SQIVND (reference sequence). Trimming left V 3 bases short and J 4 bases short, with 7 bases between. This CDR3 contains 13 residues.

This clone showed up just a few times. The CDR3 here is CASRGRVVRTSPSYEQYF. CDR3 nucleotides: TGTGCCAGCAGGGGCCGGGTTGTACGGACTAGCCCATCCTACGAGCAGTACTTC. The rearrangement uses TRBV28 and TRBJ2-7, with 8 bases lining up with TRBD2. J lost 1 base, V lost 6 bases, and 17 bases had no gene match. CDR1 is MDHEN, CDR2 SYDVKM, per germline. The CDR3 is 18 residues long.

The chain uses TRBV19 and TRBJ2-7; 15 nucleotides match TRBD2. The germline CDR1 and CDR2 sequences are LNHDA and SQIVND (reference sequence). The V gene end was trimmed by 5 bases and the J gene end by 3 bases; junction bases not matched to a gene: 11. This CDR3 is built from 18 residues. The CDR3 region is CASSPPGLAGGLIYEQYF. CDR3 in DNA: TGTGCCAGTAGTCCCCCGGGACTAGCGGGAGGTTTGATCTACGAGCAGTACTTC.

The chain combines TRBV2 with TRBJ2-7; 10 bases fit TRBD1. Germline-derived CDR1 and CDR2 are SNHLY and FYNNEI. CDR3 size: 14 residues. V dropped 6 bases and J dropped 5; count of bases not matched to a gene: 7. The CDR3 is CASRKGQGIHEQYF. The CDR3 nucleotides are TGTGCCAGCAGAAAGGGACAGGGGATCCACGAGCAGTACTTC.

This clone was observed a handful of times. The V call is TRBV15, the J call TRBJ2-5; 8 positions agree with TRBD2. This CDR3 region has 13 residues. The germline gives CDR1 LNHNV, CDR2 YYDKDF (reference sequence). Trimming took 5 bases from V and 4 from J; bases not matched to a gene: 3. CDR3 in DNA: TGTGCCACCAGCTTAGCGGGAATAGAGACCCAGTACTTC. Its protein product is CATSLAGIETQYF.

This chain joins TRBV5-4 and TRBJ1-1, with D tentatively TRBD1 (6 bases). Germline CDR1 reads SGHNT; CDR2 reads YYREEE (reference sequence). CDR3 length: 14 residues. The V and J ends lost 1 base and 5 bases respectively, with 12 bases between them. The CDR3 protein is CASSLTGLGTEAFF. The CDR3 nucleotides are TGTGCCAGCAGCTTGACAGGGTTGGGGACTGAAGCTTTCTTT.

V gene TRBV9 combines with J gene TRBJ2-3, with D perhaps matching TRBD2 (6 bases). This CDR3 has 16 residues. Germline assignment: CDR1 SGDLS and CDR2 YYNGEE. The germline V and J ends were trimmed by 0 bases and 1 base, with 12 bases remaining between them. For the CDR3, the DNA is TGTGCCAGCAGCGTAGGGAACGGGAGAGGCACAGATACGCAGTATTTT. The encoded protein is CASSVGNGRGTDTQYF.

This chain uses TRBV7-2 with TRBJ1-2, with D hard to call. CDR1 and CDR2 (germline): SGHTA, FQGNSA. Trimming removed 3 bases at V and 8 bases at J, with 13 bases between. The length of the CDR3 is 13 residues. In nucleotides, the CDR3 is TGTGCCAGCAGCTTCAAGGGATCGGGGGGCTACACCTTC. Translating gives CASSFKGSGGYTF.

The V call is TRBV7-9, the J call TRBJ2-5; 11 positions match TRBD1. Germline-derived CDR1 and CDR2 are SEHNR and FQNEAQ (reference sequence). The CDR3 totals 15 residues. V lost 8 bases to trimming and J lost 5 bases; unmatched junction nucleotides: 10. The CDR3 here is CASGPWDRGAETQYF. The DNA of the CDR3 is TGTGCCAGCGGGCCGTGGGACAGGGGGGCCGAGACCCAGTACTTC.

This clone appeared a single time. The chain combines TRBV9 with TRBJ2-3, with 8 bases identical to TRBD2. Germline values: CDR1 SGDLS, CDR2 YYNGEE. The trim removed 2 bases at V and 3 bases at J, leaving 8 bases unmatched. The CDR3 contains 16 residues. CDR3 sequence: CASSVGPGGRTDTQYF. The DNA for the CDR3 is TGTGCCAGCAGCGTGGGACCGGGGGGGAGGACAGATACGCAGTATTTT.